The 16 T cell receptor beta chains in this list originate from one sample, sequenced in a study of T cells after posttransplantation cyclophosphamide. This table comes from immunoSEQ multiplex PCR, and its TCRdb copy is limited to in-frame clones, with some not included. The sample presents under 25,000 clones, none singletons. Cyclophosphamide on days +3 and +4 followed busulfan-fludarabine conditioning and a marrow graft. The source material was PBMCs, sampled after allogeneic stem cell transplant with posttransplant cyclophosphamide. These receptors were taken from a young adult male patient who received an allogeneic stem cell transplant from a related donor, was CMV-positive, and had no GVHD. Some T cells here may be from the graft donor.

This clone was seen repeatedly, ten times or more. J is TRBJ1-5 and V is TRBV7-9, with TRBD1 as a possible D gene (5 bases). V was trimmed by 2 bases and J by 4 bases, leaving 15 bases between them. This CDR3 contains 16 residues. Germline CDR1 is SEHNR and CDR2 is FQNEAQ (reference sequence). CDR3 loop: CASSLSRGGRNQPQHF. The DNA for the CDR3 is TGTGCCAGCAGCTTAAGCCGCGGGGGGAGAAATCAGCCCCAGCATTTT.

This clone came up many times. One junction end disagrees with the germline gene, perhaps due to a read error. This chain connects TRBV28 to TRBJ2-1; TRBD2 matches at 8 bases. CDR1 MDHEN and CDR2 SYDVKM come from the germline V gene. The CDR3 is 16 amino acids. CDR3 region: CANSPPGTRGDNEQFF. CDR3 DNA: TGTGCCAACAGTCCCCCCGGGACTAGAGGAGACAATGAGCAGTTCTTC. The full variable domain, completed using reference TRBV28 and TRBJ2-1, is DVKVTQSSRYLVKRTGEKVFLECVQDMDHENMFWYRQDPGLGLRLIYFSYDVKMKEKGDIPEGYSVSREKKERFSLILESASTNQTSMYLCANSPPGTRGDNEQFFGPGTRLTVL.

This clone was seen repeatedly, ten times or more. The chain employs TRBV5-1 and TRBJ2-7; D perhaps matches TRBD1 (6 bases). Germline values: CDR1 SGHRS, CDR2 YFSETQ. CDR3 length: 12 residues. Trimming shortened V by 2 bases and J by 3 bases, and 6 bases separated the two germline ends. CDR3 DNA sequence: TGCGCCAGCAGCTTACAGGGCTACGAGCAGTACTTC. It is translated as CASSLQGYEQYF.

Ten or more counts support this clone. The chain is built from TRBV18 and TRBJ2-2; 9 bases agree with TRBD2. This CDR3 spans 18 amino acids. CDR1 and CDR2 from the germline V gene are KGHSH and LQKENI. Trimming at V came to 6 bases and at J to 0 bases, leaving 11 bases not matched to a gene. The CDR3, as DNA: TGTGCCAGCTCCCGATACGGACTAGCGAACTCGAACACCGGGGAGCTGTTTTTT. This codes for CASSRYGLANSNTGELFF.

This clone appeared many times. CDR3 protein: CASSLGNSLALLQETQYF. The CDR3 nucleotides read TGTGCCAGCAGCTTAGGCAATAGCCTAGCCCTACTCCAAGAGACCCAGTACTTC. The rearrangement joins TRBV13 to TRBJ2-5, with D perhaps TRBD2 (5 bases). This CDR3 has 18 residues. Germline CDR1 PRHDT, CDR2 FYEKMQ (reference sequence). Trimming removed 0 bases at V and 1 base at J, with 18 bases between.

This clone was counted at least ten times. DNA for the CDR3: TGTGCCAGTAGTATTCAGTCCACAGATACGCAGTATTTT. Translated, it gives CASSIQSTDTQYF. This rearrangement joins TRBV19 to TRBJ2-3; no reliable D call. The germline V gene encodes CDR1 LNHDA and CDR2 SQIVND (reference sequence). With 3 bases removed from V and 2 bases from J, the gap between germline ends came to 6 bases. This CDR3 is 13 amino acids long.

This clone was seen many times. The genes are TRBV5-1 and TRBJ1-1; D is unclear. Germline V CDR1 and CDR2: SGHRS, YFSETQ. The V end was cut by 0 bases, the J end by 2 bases, with 5 bases between. The CDR3 covers 13 residues. This CDR3 is CASSLGANTEAFF. The CDR3 region has the DNA TGCGCCAGCAGCTTGGGGGCTAACACTGAAGCTTTCTTT.

The table lists this clone with many counts. The DNA of the CDR3 is TGTGCCAGCAGTCTAATGACGAGGGGCAATCAGCCCCAGCATTTT. This translates into CASSLMTRGNQPQHF. This rearrangement joins TRBV28 to TRBJ1-5; D not resolved. Germline CDR1 MDHEN, CDR2 SYDVKM. The CDR3 runs to 15 residues. V gave up 5 bases and J gave up 2 bases, with 13 bases separating them.

Many counts were recorded for this clone. The V call is TRBV7-3, the J call TRBJ2-3; 8 bases fit TRBD2. V shed 5 bases and J 4 bases; nucleotides not matched to a gene: 5. The CDR3 consists of 14 residues. Germline assignment: CDR1 SGHTA and CDR2 FQGTGA. CDR3 coding DNA: TGTGCCAGCAGCGTAGCGGGGCCTCCAGATACGCAGTATTTT. Its translation: CASSVAGPPDTQYF.

This clone was counted ten times or more. The chain uses TRBV7-6 and TRBJ2-7; a possible D gene is TRBD2 (7 bases). The CDR3 has 13 residues. Trimming shortened V by 5 bases and J by 5 bases, and 13 bases separated the two germline ends. CDR1 SGHVS and CDR2 FNYEAQ come from the germline V gene. The CDR3, as DNA: TGTGCCAGCAGCCCCGGGGGGCTTGACGAGCAGTACTTC. This translates into CASSPGGLDEQYF.

This clone was seen repeatedly, ten times or more. This chain links TRBV19 with TRBJ2-2; TRBD2 aligns across 7 bases. J was trimmed by 1 base and V by 2 bases; bases with no gene match: 4. The germline V gene has CDR1 LNHDA and CDR2 SQIVND (reference sequence). CDR3 length: 16 amino acids. The CDR3 sequence is CASSILAVGNTGELFF. CDR3 nucleotides: TGTGCCAGTAGTATACTAGCGGTGGGGAACACCGGGGAGCTGTTTTTT.

Many counts were recorded for this clone. The chain recombines TRBV28 with TRBJ1-5, with a weak D call TRBD1 (6 bases). Germline CDR1 reads MDHEN; CDR2 reads SYDVKM. Trimming took 6 bases from V and 1 from J, leaving 13 bases between them. The CDR3 has 15 residues. CDR3 in amino acids: CASRGAGFSNQPQHF. The CDR3 nucleotides are TGTGCCAGCAGGGGGGCAGGGTTCAGCAATCAGCCCCAGCATTTT. Complete variable domain (other parts from reference TRBV28 and TRBJ1-5): DVKVTQSSRYLVKRTGEKVFLECVQDMDHENMFWYRQDPGLGLRLIYFSYDVKMKEKGDIPEGYSVSREKKERFSLILESASTNQTSMYLCASRGAGFSNQPQHFGDGTRLSIL.

This clone was picked up many times. The chain recombines TRBV4-1 with TRBJ2-5; TRBD2 is a possible D gene (5 bases). This CDR3 contains 16 residues. Trimming took 3 bases from V and 3 from J, leaving 17 bases between them. Germline loops: CDR1 MGHRA, CDR2 YSYEKL. CDR3 nucleotide sequence: TGCGCCAGCAGCCAGACCCTGGCGGGTACTAAAGAGACCCAGTACTTC. It translates to CASSQTLAGTKETQYF.

In this sample, this clone turned up many times. The J gene is TRBJ2-3, the V gene TRBV10-2; D ambiguous. The V gene's germline CDR1 is WSHSY and CDR2 SAAADI. The V gene lost 7 bases and the J gene lost 1 base, with 6 bases spanning the gap. The CDR3 spans 12 residues. The chain's CDR3 is CASKTRTDTQYF. As DNA, the CDR3 is TGCGCCAGCAAAACACGCACAGATACGCAGTATTTT.

This clone was recorded at least ten times. The chain links TRBV28 to TRBJ2-7, with TRBD2 identical over 8 bases. V lost 11 bases to trimming and J lost 2 bases; unmatched junction nucleotides: 11. Germline V lookup: CDR1 MDHEN, CDR2 SYDVKM. This CDR3 comprises 14 residues. The DNA of the CDR3 is TGTGCCGCATCCGGCGGGGGGATTACCTACGAGCAGTACTTC. Encoded protein: CAASGGGITYEQYF.

The sample holds many counts of this clone. V gene TRBV6-6 combines with J gene TRBJ2-1; 8 positions match TRBD1. Germline trimming cut 4 bases from V and 7 bases from J; bases unmatched to any gene: 3. CDR3 length: 13 amino acids. The germline V gene has CDR1 MNHNY and CDR2 SVGAGI (reference sequence). The CDR3, as DNA: TGTGCCAGCAGTTGGACAGGGCCGAATGAGCAGTTCTTC. Its protein is CASSWTGPNEQFF.